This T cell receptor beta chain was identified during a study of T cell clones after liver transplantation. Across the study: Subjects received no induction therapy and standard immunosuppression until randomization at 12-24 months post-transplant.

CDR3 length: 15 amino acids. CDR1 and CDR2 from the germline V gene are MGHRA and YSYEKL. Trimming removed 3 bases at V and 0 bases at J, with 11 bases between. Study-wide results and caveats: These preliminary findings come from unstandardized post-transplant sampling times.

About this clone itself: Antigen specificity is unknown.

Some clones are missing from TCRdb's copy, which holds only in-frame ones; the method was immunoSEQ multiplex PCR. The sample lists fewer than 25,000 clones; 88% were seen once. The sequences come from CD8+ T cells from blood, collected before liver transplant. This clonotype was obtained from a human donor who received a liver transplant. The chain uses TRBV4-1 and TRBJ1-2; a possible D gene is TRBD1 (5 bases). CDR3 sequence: CASSQEQATNYGYTF. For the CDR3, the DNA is TGCGCCAGCAGCCAGGAACAGGCAACTAACTATGGCTACACCTTC.